The clone carrying this TCR beta chain was observed a few times. Its antigen is as yet unknown. TCRdb's table, derived via immunoSEQ multiplex PCR, lists solely in-frame clones and lacks some. Of more than 200,000 clones listed, 60% to 75% are singletons. As input for TCR beta libraries, around 2 micrograms of genomic DNA came from cryopreserved PBMCs. The sample is drawn from a study of cytotoxic CD8 clonotypes in ibrutinib-treated CLL. Study observations and caveats: Baseline clonality exceeded age-matched healthy donors and tracked circulating CD8+ T-cell counts. Contraction or stability on treatment was seen for public clonotypes, which were uncommon. Higher clonality was seen at ibrutinib response and a return toward baseline at progression.

The CDR3 loop spans 14 amino acids. The germline CDR1 and CDR2 sequences are SGHRS and YFSETQ. Between the trimmed V and J ends, which lost 4 bases and 0 bases, there was a span of 7 bases. Specimen: PBMCs, collected after 24 months of ibrutinib treatment. The rearrangement links TRBV5-1 to TRBJ1-4; D uncertain. This receptor was taken from a human donor with chronic lymphocytic leukemia. CDR3 sequence (DNA): TGCGCCAGCAGCGAGAGAGCAACTAATGAAAAACTGTTTTTT. This sequence encodes CASSERATNEKLFF.